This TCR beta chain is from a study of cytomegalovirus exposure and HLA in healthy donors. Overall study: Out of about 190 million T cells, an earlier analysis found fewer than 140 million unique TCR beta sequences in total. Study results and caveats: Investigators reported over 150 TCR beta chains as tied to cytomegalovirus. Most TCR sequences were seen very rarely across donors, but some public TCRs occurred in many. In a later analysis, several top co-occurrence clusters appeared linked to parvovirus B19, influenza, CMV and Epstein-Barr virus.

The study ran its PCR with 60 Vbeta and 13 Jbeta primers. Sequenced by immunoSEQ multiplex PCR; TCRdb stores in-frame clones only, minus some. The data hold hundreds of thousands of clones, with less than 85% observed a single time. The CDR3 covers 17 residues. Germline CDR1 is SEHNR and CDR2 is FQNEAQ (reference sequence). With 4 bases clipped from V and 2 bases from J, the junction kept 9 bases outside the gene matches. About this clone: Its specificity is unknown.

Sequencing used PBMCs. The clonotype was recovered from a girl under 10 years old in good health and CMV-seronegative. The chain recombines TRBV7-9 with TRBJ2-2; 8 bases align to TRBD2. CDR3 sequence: CASSSTLAGINTGELFF. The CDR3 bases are TGTGCCAGCAGCTCCACATTAGCGGGGATAAACACCGGGGAGCTGTTTTTT.